The clone carrying this TCR beta chain has more than one count but fewer than ten. This sample is part of a study of blood T cell repertoires in COVID-19. The wider study: Specimens from acute and convalescent COVID-19 originated in the United States, Italy and Spain.

Donors in Cohort 3 who had recovered were those with two negative PCRs, healthcare professional clearance, or resolution of their symptoms. As handled by the study authors: Amplified reference gene primers provided the basis for estimating nucleated cell counts. TCRdb's copy holds only in-frame clones and misses some; the assay was immunoSEQ multiplex PCR. D and trimming were read from the DNA, whereas the V and J calls and clone size are those reported in that table. The profile covers about 300,000 clones, with 85% to 90% appearing a single time and roughly 10% taken by the ten largest. The germline CDR1 and CDR2 sequences are SGHRS and YFSETQ. The V end was cut by 4 bases, the J end by 5 bases, with 21 bases between. This CDR3 has 16 amino acids.

The chain combines TRBV5-1 with TRBJ1-2; D ambiguous. The sample consisted of PBMCs or T cells enriched from blood (not recorded which). The clonotype was recovered from a woman aged 18-35 years who had recovered from COVID-19. The CDR3 sequence is CASSRESPPLRYGYTF. The DNA for the CDR3 is TGCGCCAGCAGCAGGGAGTCACCACCTCTTAGGTATGGCTACACCTTC.